This is a list of T cell receptor beta chains from one sample in a study of beta chain features in type 1 diabetes. Here immunoSEQ multiplex PCR was the method, and the copy in TCRdb shows in-frame clones only, minus some. The sample has roughly 250,000 clones; roughly 22% are singletons. The specimen sequenced was naive CD4+ T cells from blood. The receptors were gathered from a middle-aged woman with type 1 diabetes. The CDR3 runs from the conserved cysteine through the conserved F or W. Fields, in order: clone size, J gene, D gene, V gene, CDR3 DNA, CDR3 protein. D genes are given only for firm matches. The listing skips clone size in some rows; elsewhere it reads once, few, many or a size class.

clone_size: .; j_call: TRBJ2-2; d_call: .; v_call: TRBV7-3; cdr3_nt: TGTGCCAGCAGCCTCGGACTCGGGGAGCTGTTTTTT; cdr3_aa: CASSLGLGELFF
clone_size: few; j_call: TRBJ2-5; d_call: TRBD1; v_call: TRBV9; cdr3_nt: TGTGCCAGCAGCGTACAGGGGGCAGAGACCCAGTACTTC; cdr3_aa: CASSVQGAETQYF
clone_size: once; j_call: TRBJ2-1; d_call: TRBD2; v_call: TRBV15; cdr3_nt: TGTGCCACCAGCAGGGGGGTAGGCGGGAGCCACAATGAGCAGTTCTTC; cdr3_aa: CATSRGVGGSHNEQFF
clone_size: .; j_call: TRBJ2-5; d_call: TRBD2; v_call: TRBV4-1; cdr3_nt: TGCGCCAGCAGCCAAGGTATACGCCAGGGAGGGCAAGAGACCCAGTACTTC; cdr3_aa: CASSQGIRQGGQETQYF
clone_size: .; j_call: TRBJ2-4; d_call: .; v_call: TRBV15; cdr3_nt: TGTGCCACCAGCCCTGGTAAGGGGTTGGCCAAAAACATTCAGTACTTC; cdr3_aa: CATSPGKGLAKNIQYF
clone_size: .; j_call: TRBJ2-1; d_call: .; v_call: TRBV4-3; cdr3_nt: TGCGCCAGCAGCCAAGATACATGGGGAGCAAAGCAGTTCTTC; cdr3_aa: CASSQDTWGAKQFF
clone_size: few; j_call: TRBJ2-1; d_call: .; v_call: TRBV5-1; cdr3_nt: TGCGCCAGCAGCGGGGGAGCCTTTGGGGGGAATGAGCAGTTCTTC; cdr3_aa: CASSGGAFGGNEQFF
clone_size: few; j_call: TRBJ1-1; d_call: TRBD1; v_call: TRBV12-5; cdr3_nt: TGTGCTAGTGGTTTCACAGGGGGCACTGAAGCTTTCTTT; cdr3_aa: CASGFTGGTEAFF
clone_size: .; j_call: TRBJ2-5; d_call: TRBD2; v_call: TRBV6-5; cdr3_nt: TGTGCCAGCAGCTCGACTAGCGGGGGGGAGACCCAGTACTTC; cdr3_aa: CASSSTSGGETQYF
clone_size: .; j_call: TRBJ2-3; d_call: TRBD1; v_call: TRBV7-3; cdr3_nt: TGTGCCAGCAGCCCATCTGGGACAGGGGGCACAGATACGCAGTATTTT; cdr3_aa: CASSPSGTGGTDTQYF
clone_size: few; j_call: TRBJ2-3; d_call: .; v_call: TRBV7-2; cdr3_nt: TGTGCCAGCAGCCTCTCGGATACGCAGTATTTT; cdr3_aa: CASSLSDTQYF
clone_size: .; j_call: TRBJ2-5; d_call: TRBD1; v_call: TRBV19; cdr3_nt: TGTGCCAGTTCTCCCGGGACAGGGGAGACCCAGTACTTC; cdr3_aa: CASSPGTGETQYF
clone_size: few; j_call: TRBJ1-1; d_call: .; v_call: TRBV7-9; cdr3_nt: TGTGCCAGCAGCTTATCGAACAGCATGAACACTGAAGCTTTCTTT; cdr3_aa: CASSLSNSMNTEAFF
clone_size: few; j_call: TRBJ1-1; d_call: .; v_call: TRBV7-9; cdr3_nt: TGTGCCAGCAGCTTAGCGATCGGTATGAACACTGAAGCTTTCTTT; cdr3_aa: CASSLAIGMNTEAFF
clone_size: .; j_call: TRBJ1-2; d_call: TRBD1; v_call: TRBV9; cdr3_nt: TGTGCCAGCAGCGTATACGGACAGGGCGCTGGCTACACCTTC; cdr3_aa: CASSVYGQGAGYTF
clone_size: few; j_call: TRBJ2-3; d_call: .; v_call: TRBV5-1; cdr3_nt: TGCGCCAGCAGCTTGGGGCTCCTCACAGATACGCAGTATTTT; cdr3_aa: CASSLGLLTDTQYF
clone_size: few; j_call: TRBJ1-1; d_call: .; v_call: TRBV5-1; cdr3_nt: TGCGCCAGCAGCCTTCAGATGAACACTGAAGCTTTCTTT; cdr3_aa: CASSLQMNTEAFF
clone_size: few; j_call: TRBJ1-5; d_call: .; v_call: TRBV4-1; cdr3_nt: TGCGCCAGCAGCCAAGATCCGGGGGTGGATCCCCAGCATTTT; cdr3_aa: CASSQDPGVDPQHF
clone_size: .; j_call: TRBJ2-3; d_call: TRBD2; v_call: TRBV9; cdr3_nt: TGTGCCAGCAGCGGCCCGCTAGCGGGAGGGGCGGATACGCAGTATTTT; cdr3_aa: CASSGPLAGGADTQYF
clone_size: few; j_call: TRBJ2-1; d_call: .; v_call: TRBV15; cdr3_nt: TGTGCCACCAGCAGAGATGATGGCGGCAACGATGAGCAGTTCTTC; cdr3_aa: CATSRDDGGNDEQFF
clone_size: .; j_call: TRBJ1-2; d_call: TRBD1; v_call: TRBV9; cdr3_nt: TGTGCCAGTACCGGGACAGGGGATGGCTACACCTTC; cdr3_aa: CASTGTGDGYTF
clone_size: .; j_call: TRBJ2-7; d_call: TRBD2; v_call: TRBV9; cdr3_nt: TGTGCCAGCAGCGACCTCGCTAGCGGGAGCTACGAGCAGTACTTC; cdr3_aa: CASSDLASGSYEQYF
clone_size: .; j_call: TRBJ2-3; d_call: TRBD2; v_call: TRBV4-2; cdr3_nt: TGTGCCAGCAGCCAAGCGCTAGCGGGAGGTGGTTTCACAGATACGCAGTATTTT; cdr3_aa: CASSQALAGGGFTDTQYF
clone_size: few; j_call: TRBJ2-3; d_call: TRBD2; v_call: TRBV4-2; cdr3_nt: TGTGCCAGCAGCCAAGGACTAGCGGGTGTGGCAGATACGCAGTATTTT; cdr3_aa: CASSQGLAGVADTQYF
clone_size: .; j_call: TRBJ2-1; d_call: TRBD1; v_call: TRBV19; cdr3_nt: TGTGCCAGTAGTCGTACTACAGGGGGCCGTGAGCAGTTCTTC; cdr3_aa: CASSRTTGGREQFF
clone_size: few; j_call: TRBJ2-5; d_call: TRBD2; v_call: TRBV29-1; cdr3_nt: TGCAGCGTGACGTCTGGTAGCGGGCAAGAGACCCAGTACTTC; cdr3_aa: CSVTSGSGQETQYF
clone_size: .; j_call: TRBJ2-1; d_call: .; v_call: TRBV14; cdr3_nt: TGTGCCAGCAGCCACAAGAGCTCCTACAATGAGCAGTTCTTC; cdr3_aa: CASSHKSSYNEQFF
clone_size: few; j_call: TRBJ2-1; d_call: .; v_call: TRBV5-6; cdr3_nt: TGTGCCAGCAGCTTGCGTCATGAGCAGTTCTTC; cdr3_aa: CASSLRHEQFF
clone_size: few; j_call: TRBJ1-1; d_call: .; v_call: TRBV29-1; cdr3_nt: TGCAGCGTTGAAGGGAGGGGTCGCGGCACTGAAGCTTTCTTT; cdr3_aa: CSVEGRGRGTEAFF
clone_size: .; j_call: TRBJ1-5; d_call: .; v_call: TRBV7-9; cdr3_nt: TGTGCCAGCAGCACGCAGGGAGGCGATAGCAATCAGCCCCAGCATTTT; cdr3_aa: CASSTQGGDSNQPQHF
clone_size: .; j_call: TRBJ1-2; d_call: .; v_call: TRBV4-3; cdr3_nt: TGCGCCAGCAGCCAAGACAGGGATGCTACGTTTGGGCTGTATGGCTACACCTTC; cdr3_aa: CASSQDRDATFGLYGYTF
clone_size: .; j_call: TRBJ1-1; d_call: TRBD1; v_call: TRBV25-1; cdr3_nt: TGTGCCAGCAGCCCAGGGGGGTGGACTGAAGCTTTCTTT; cdr3_aa: CASSPGGWTEAFF
clone_size: .; j_call: TRBJ2-7; d_call: .; v_call: TRBV5-1; cdr3_nt: TGCGCCAGCAGCCCGTCTTTAGGCGGAACCTACGAGCAGTACTTC; cdr3_aa: CASSPSLGGTYEQYF
clone_size: few; j_call: TRBJ2-1; d_call: TRBD1; v_call: TRBV4-2; cdr3_nt: TGTGCCAGCAGCCAGGTAGACAGGGGCTACAATGAGCAGTTCTTC; cdr3_aa: CASSQVDRGYNEQFF
clone_size: .; j_call: TRBJ2-7; d_call: TRBD2; v_call: TRBV11-2; cdr3_nt: TGTGCCAGCAGCTTCCCCGGGACTACCAGGAACGAGCAGTACTTC; cdr3_aa: CASSFPGTTRNEQYF
clone_size: few; j_call: TRBJ2-7; d_call: TRBD2; v_call: TRBV30; cdr3_nt: TGTGCCTGGAGTCGACTAGCAGCAAACCCAAGCTCCTACGAGCAGTACTTC; cdr3_aa: CAWSRLAANPSSYEQYF
clone_size: few; j_call: TRBJ2-4; d_call: .; v_call: TRBV29-1; cdr3_nt: TGCAGCGTGGCCGCTTCCGGGGGCATTCAGTACTTC; cdr3_aa: CSVAASGGIQYF
clone_size: .; j_call: TRBJ1-5; d_call: .; v_call: TRBV5-1; cdr3_nt: TGCGCCAGCAGCTTGGGGGCAGGGAATCAGCCCCAGCATTTT; cdr3_aa: CASSLGAGNQPQHF
clone_size: few; j_call: TRBJ1-2; d_call: .; v_call: TRBV28; cdr3_nt: TGTGCCAGCAGCCCCTCTAACTATGGCTACACCTTC; cdr3_aa: CASSPSNYGYTF
clone_size: .; j_call: TRBJ1-1; d_call: TRBD1; v_call: TRBV19; cdr3_nt: TGTGCCAGTACCGGGACAGCGAACACTGAAGCTTTCTTT; cdr3_aa: CASTGTANTEAFF
clone_size: .; j_call: TRBJ2-5; d_call: .; v_call: TRBV9; cdr3_nt: TGTGCCAGCAGCGTTACGGACAGCCAAGAGACCCAGTACTTC; cdr3_aa: CASSVTDSQETQYF
clone_size: .; j_call: TRBJ2-5; d_call: TRBD1; v_call: TRBV5-1; cdr3_nt: TGCGCCAGCAGCTTGGGCCCGACAGGGGATGGGGAGACCCAGTACTTC; cdr3_aa: CASSLGPTGDGETQYF